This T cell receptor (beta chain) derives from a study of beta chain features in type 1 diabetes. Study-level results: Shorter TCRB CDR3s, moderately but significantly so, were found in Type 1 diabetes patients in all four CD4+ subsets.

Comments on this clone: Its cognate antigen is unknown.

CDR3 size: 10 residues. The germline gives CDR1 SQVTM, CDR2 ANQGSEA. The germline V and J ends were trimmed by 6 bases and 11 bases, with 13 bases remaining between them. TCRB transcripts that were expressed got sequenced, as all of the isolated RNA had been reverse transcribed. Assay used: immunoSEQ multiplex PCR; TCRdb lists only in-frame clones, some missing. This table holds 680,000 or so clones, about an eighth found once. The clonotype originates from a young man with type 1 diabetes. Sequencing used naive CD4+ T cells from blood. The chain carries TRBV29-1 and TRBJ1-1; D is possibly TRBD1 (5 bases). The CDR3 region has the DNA TGCAGCGTGGGGCAGACGGCGGCTTTCTTT. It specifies CSVGQTAAFF.